This entry lists 27 T cell receptor beta chains sequenced from one sample in a study of T cells after yellow fever vaccination. TCRdb used MiXCR to reprocess the 5' RACE reads, holding one entry per CDR3 protein. The sample lists under 200,000 distinct CDR3 sequences; 9.5% to 11% were seen once. Sequences were derived from CD8+ T cells sorted from PBMCs, sampled 15 days after the yellow fever booster vaccination. The receptors were sampled from a man aged 18 to 30 who received the YFV17D yellow fever vaccine.

The chain combines TRBV5-6 with TRBJ2-7; TRBD1 agrees at 10 bases. The CDR3 extends over 16 amino acids. V shed 0 bases and J 5 bases; nucleotides not matched to a gene: 8. The germline CDR1 and CDR2 sequences are SGHDT and YYEEEE. In DNA, the CDR3 is TGTGCCAGCAGCTTGGCCATCTGGGACAGGGGAGACGAGCAGTACGTC. Encoded protein: CASSLAIWDRGDEQYV.

This clonotype was detected a few times. The CDR3 bases are TGTGCCAGCAGTCACCTGGACAGGGGGTTGGAAAAACTGTTTTTT. It yields the protein CASSHLDRGLEKLFF. The chain links TRBV27 to TRBJ1-4; 10 bases match TRBD1. With 5 bases clipped from V and 8 bases from J, the junction kept 8 bases outside the gene matches. Germline V CDR1 and CDR2: MNHEY, SMNVEV (reference sequence). CDR3 size: 15 residues.

There are many counts of this clonotype. The rearrangement links TRBV7-9 to TRBJ2-5; 12 nucleotides align to TRBD2. The germline V gene encodes CDR1 SEHNR and CDR2 FQNEAQ (reference sequence). The CDR3 is 16 amino acids. The V gene end was trimmed by 5 bases and the J gene end by 4 bases; junction bases not matched to a gene: 8. The CDR3 DNA reads as TGTGCCAGCAGCACTAGCGGGGGGCCCCTCCGAGAGACCCAGTACTTC. It is translated as CASSTSGGPLRETQYF.

This clonotype was recorded a few times. The chain is built from TRBV4-1 and TRBJ1-2, with 7 bases identical to TRBD1. In germline, CDR1 is MGHRA, CDR2 YSYEKL. Losses at the gene ends were 1 base for V and 5 bases for J; bases not matched to a gene: 7. This CDR3 comprises 15 residues. CDR3 in amino acids: CASSQVLAGGYGYTF. The CDR3 nucleotides are TGCGCCAGCAGCCAAGTATTGGCAGGGGGGTATGGCTACACCTTC.

This clonotype was recorded many times. The rearrangement uses TRBV4-3 and TRBJ2-5; D perhaps matches TRBD2 (5 bases). The V end was cut by 0 bases, the J end by 5 bases, with 16 bases between. The CDR3 runs to 16 residues. CDR1 is LGHNA and CDR2 is YSLEER in the germline V gene. CDR3 sequence (DNA): TGCGCCAGCAGCCAAGATTGGGCCGAGGGAAGGGAGACCCAGTACTTC. Translating it yields CASSQDWAEGRETQYF.

Here the CDR3 reads CASSLLATTDTQYF. CDR3 in DNA: TGTGCCAGCAGTTTATTAGCGACCACAGATACGCAGTATTTT. This chain connects TRBV12-3 or TRBV12-4 to TRBJ2-3, with D tentatively TRBD2 (5 bases). V was clipped by 2 bases and J by 2 bases, with 8 bases between them. The CDR3 spans 14 residues.

This clonotype has more than one count but fewer than ten. This chain connects TRBV4-3 to TRBJ2-2; TRBD2 aligns across 11 bases. Germline V CDR1 and CDR2: LGHNA, YSLEER. With V trimmed by 0 bases and J by 4 bases, 7 bases remained unmatched. CDR3 length equals 18 residues. This CDR3 reads CASSQDRGLAVITGELFF. CDR3 bases: TGCGCCAGCAGCCAAGATAGGGGACTAGCGGTAATCACCGGGGAGCTGTTTTTT.

The gene calls are TRBV7-8 and TRBJ2-2; 8 nucleotides agree with TRBD2. The CDR3 has 13 residues. The ends lost 5 bases at V and 6 bases at J; junction bases unmatched: 2. CDR1 and CDR2 from the germline V gene are SGHVS and FQNEAQ. The chain's CDR3 is CASSRGGAGELFF. In DNA, the CDR3 is TGTGCCAGCAGCCGGGGGGGGGCCGGGGAGCTGTTTTTT.

This chain joins TRBV6-2 or TRBV6-3 and TRBJ2-1; D may correspond to TRBD1 or TRBD2 (6 bases each). CDR1 is MNHEY, CDR2 SVGEGT, per germline. This CDR3 spans 14 amino acids. Trimming removed 1 base at V and 8 bases at J, with 12 bases between. DNA for the CDR3: TGTGCCAGCAGTTACTGGGGGGCCGACGATGAGCAGTTCTTC. Its translation: CASSYWGADDEQFF.

This rearrangement joins TRBV18 to TRBJ1-1, with D possibly matching TRBD1 (6 bases). Germline values: CDR1 KGHSH, CDR2 LQKENI. The V end lost 4 bases, the J end lost 5 bases, and 14 bases lay between the germline ends. The CDR3 is 14 amino acids. CDR3 DNA sequence: TGTGCCAGCTCACTTCGGACAGCGGGGACTGAAGCTTTCTTT. Translating it yields CASSLRTAGTEAFF.

In its sample, this clonotype was seen many times. This chain uses TRBV10-3 with TRBJ2-5; 7 bases match TRBD2. Trimming took 6 bases from V and 5 from J; bases not matched to a gene: 6. The germline gives CDR1 ENHRY, CDR2 SYGVKD. This CDR3 contains 13 residues. CDR3 in DNA: TGTGCCATCAGGACTAGCCCGGCGGAGACCCAGTACTTC. It encodes CAIRTSPAETQYF.

This clonotype came up once. J is TRBJ2-7 and V is TRBV11-2, with D maybe TRBD2 (5 bases). Germline CDR1 and CDR2: SGHAT and FQNNGV. The V and J ends lost 4 bases and 5 bases respectively, with 12 bases between them. The CDR3 loop spans 13 amino acids. This CDR3 is CASSYGPGDEQYF. The CDR3 region has the DNA TGTGCCAGCAGCTACGGCCCCGGGGACGAGCAGTACTTC.

The chain couples TRBV15 to TRBJ2-5; no clear D gene. Trimming pared 3 bases from V and 3 bases from J, leaving 11 bases between. Per the germline V gene, CDR1 is LNHNV and CDR2 is YYDKDF (reference sequence). CDR3 length equals 14 residues. CDR3 sequence: CATSRANPKETQYF. CDR3 sequence (DNA): TGTGCCACCAGCAGGGCCAATCCCAAAGAGACCCAGTACTTC.

This clonotype came up a few times. The J gene is TRBJ2-5, the V gene TRBV11-1; possible D gene TRBD1, 5 bases. Germline CDR1 and CDR2: SGHAT and FQDESV (reference sequence). The germline V and J ends were trimmed by 7 bases and 5 bases, with 14 bases remaining between them. The CDR3 is 13 amino acids. The CDR3 DNA sequence: TGTGCCAGCATCGCCAGGGATGGGGAGACCCAGTACTTC. This translates into CASIARDGETQYF. Variable domain in full (rest from reference TRBV11-1 and TRBJ2-5): EAEVAQSPRYKITEKSQAVAFWCDPISGHATLYWYRQILGQGPELLVQFQDESVVDDSQLPKDRFSAERLKGVDSTLKIQPAELGDSAMYLCASIARDGETQYFGPGTRLLVL.

This clonotype has a handful of counts. The CDR3 loop is CASSPGTELYGYTF. In DNA form, the CDR3 reads TGTGCCTCATCCCCTGGGACAGAGCTCTATGGCTACACCTTC. V and J are TRBV2 and TRBJ1-2; TRBD1 agrees at 7 bases. After removal of 11 bases from V and 4 bases from J, the junction contained 13 bases not matched to a gene. Germline V lookup: CDR1 SNHLY, CDR2 FYNNEI. The length of the CDR3 is 14 residues.

At least ten counts were recorded for this clonotype. The CDR3 is CASSHLTHRGGTEAFF. The CDR3 DNA reads TGCGCCAGCAGCCACCTTACTCACAGGGGAGGCACTGAAGCTTTCTTT. The chain employs TRBV4-1 and TRBJ1-1; 7 positions match TRBD1. The CDR3 is 16 amino acids. Germline loops: CDR1 MGHRA, CDR2 YSYEKL. V was clipped by 3 bases and J by 4 bases; unmatched bases: 11.

This sequence joins TRBV5-1 and TRBJ2-2; no definite D call. V gave up 1 base and J gave up 3 bases, with 10 bases separating them. Germline V gives CDR1 SGHRS, CDR2 YFSETQ. The CDR3 runs 15 residues. DNA of the CDR3: TGCGCCAGCAGCTTGTATAGGTCGGACACCGGGGAGCTGTTTTTT. Translating it yields CASSLYRSDTGELFF.

The V and J genes are TRBV7-9 and TRBJ2-7; D may correspond to TRBD1 or TRBD2 (5 bases each). Per the germline V gene, CDR1 is SEHNR and CDR2 is FQNEAQ (reference sequence). The CDR3 loop spans 14 amino acids. V was trimmed by 3 bases and J by 6 bases, leaving 15 bases between them. CDR3 coding DNA: TGTGCCAGCAGCTTTGAGGGGTCTATAGGCGAGCAGTACTTC. Translated: CASSFEGSIGEQYF.

This clonotype was counted between two and nine times. The chain carries TRBV30 and TRBJ2-7; TRBD2 might be the D (5 bases). The CDR3 totals 11 residues. The V gene's germline CDR1 is GTSNPN and CDR2 SVGIG (reference sequence). Trimming shortened V by 5 bases and J by 4 bases, and 9 bases separated the two germline ends. The CDR3 protein is CAWQTGYEQYF. In DNA, the CDR3 is TGTGCCTGGCAGACGGGGTACGAGCAGTACTTC. Based on the CDR3 plus reference TRBV30 and TRBJ2-7, the full variable domain is SQTIHQWPATLVQPVGSPLSLECTVEGTSNPNLYWYRQAAGRGLQLLFYSVGIGQISSEVPQNLSASRPQDRQFILSSKKLLLSDSGFYLCAWQTGYEQYFGPGTRLTVT.

This clonotype has only a few counts. The chain employs TRBV7-2 and TRBJ2-3, with D uncertain. The germline V and J ends were trimmed by 5 bases and 0 bases, with 12 bases remaining between them. The CDR3 runs 15 residues. The germline gives CDR1 SGHTA, CDR2 FQGNSA. DNA of the CDR3: TGTGCCAGCAGCCCGAGACCCCGAAGCACAGATACGCAGTATTTT. It encodes CASSPRPRSTDTQYF. The entire variable domain, with the rest obtained from reference TRBV7-2 and TRBJ2-3, is as follows: GAGVSQSPSNKVTEKGKDVELRCDPISGHTALYWYRQSLGQGLEFLIYFQGNSAPDKSGLPSDRFSAERTGGSVSTLTIQRTQQEDSAVYLCASSPRPRSTDTQYFGPGTRLTVL.

In DNA, the CDR3 is TGCGCCAGCAGCCCCTACCCTCCCGACAGGGGGCCCGGGGAGCTGTTTTTT. Translating gives CASSPYPPDRGPGELFF. The chain uses TRBV5-1 and TRBJ2-2; 10 nucleotides line up with TRBD1. CDR1 and CDR2 from the germline V gene are SGHRS and YFSETQ. The CDR3 consists of 17 residues. V lost 4 bases and J lost 6; bases outside the gene matches: 12.

The sample holds a few counts of this clonotype. V gene TRBV7-3 combines with J gene TRBJ2-3, with TRBD1 matching over 9 bases. Trimming cost V 1 base and J 1 base; bases outside gene matches: 12. Germline V lookup: CDR1 SGHTA, CDR2 FQGTGA. This CDR3 is 19 amino acids long. The CDR3, as DNA: TGTGCCAGCAGCTTAAGGGTGACAGGGGGTTATTTGGGCACAGATACGCAGTATTTT. The encoded protein is CASSLRVTGGYLGTDTQYF.

This clonotype appeared a few times. The V call is TRBV9, the J call TRBJ1-3; D uncertain. V gave up 1 base and J gave up 1 base, with 6 bases separating them. The CDR3 is 14 amino acids. CDR1 is SGDLS and CDR2 is YYNGEE in the germline V gene. CDR3: CASSVSQSGNTIYF. CDR3 sequence (DNA): TGTGCCAGCAGCGTAAGTCAGTCTGGAAACACCATATATTTT.

Many counts were recorded for this clonotype. V gene TRBV4-2 combines with J gene TRBJ2-5; D uncertain. Between the trimmed V and J ends, which lost 0 bases and 2 bases, there was a span of 1 base. Per germline, CDR1 LGHNA and CDR2 YNFKEQ. This CDR3 has 12 residues. The CDR3 DNA sequence: TGTGCCAGCAGCCAAGATCAAGAGACCCAGTACTTC. As protein: CASSQDQETQYF.

This clonotype came up a few times. V and J are TRBV12-3 or TRBV12-4 and TRBJ2-1, with D maybe TRBD2 (5 bases). The CDR3 totals 16 residues. The germline V and J ends were trimmed by 7 bases and 4 bases, with 20 bases remaining between them. The CDR3 DNA is TGTGCCAGCACCCCTGCGGAGAGGGCTTTGTACAATGAGCAGTTCTTC. As protein: CASTPAERALYNEQFF.

This clonotype has a handful of counts. The chain couples TRBV25-1 to TRBJ2-6; D call uncertain. This CDR3 has 20 residues. V shed 5 bases and J shed 2 bases, with 25 bases lying between them. CDR1 MGHDK and CDR2 SYGVNS come from the germline V gene. The DNA for the CDR3 is TGTGCCAGCAGTTCTCGAACCCGGGTGTCTTCATTCGCTGGGGCCAACGTCCTGACTTTC. Translated, it gives CASSSRTRVSSFAGANVLTF.

This clonotype was found a few times. The chain couples TRBV9 to TRBJ2-3; D may correspond to TRBD1 or TRBD2 (6 bases each). This CDR3 has 14 residues. Germline-derived CDR1 and CDR2 are SGDLS and YYNGEE. Trimming removed 6 bases at V and 4 bases at J, with 15 bases between. CDR3 protein: CASTEGGSPDTQYF. The DNA of the CDR3 is TGTGCCAGCACCGAGGGGGGTAGCCCAGATACGCAGTATTTT.